These 27 T cell receptor beta chains came from one sample sequenced in a study of beta chain features in type 1 diabetes. Expressed TCRB transcripts were sequenced because the entire RNA isolate underwent reverse transcription. Profiling relied on immunoSEQ multiplex PCR, and the TCRdb table lists in-frame clones only, not all of them. This table has about 42,000 clones, approximately 48% appearing once. Sequencing was done on a sample of stem cell memory CD4+ T cells from blood. The receptor source for this set is a woman in her 30s in good health.

This clone was observed a handful of times. The chain combines TRBV13 with TRBJ1-3, with D possibly TRBD1 on 5 matching bases. This CDR3 contains 14 residues. CDR1 and CDR2 (germline): PRHDT, FYEKMQ (reference sequence). Trimming stripped 9 bases from V and 2 bases from J, with 14 bases between. The CDR3 nucleotides read TGTGCCAGTCGGCTCGGGGGACCTGGAAACACCATATATTTT. Translation: CASRLGGPGNTIYF. The full variable domain, completed using reference TRBV13 and TRBJ1-3, is AAGVIQSPRHLIKEKRETATLKCYPIPRHDTVYWYQQGPGQDPQFLISFYEKMQSDKGSIPDRFSAQQFSDYHSELNMSSLELGDSALYFCASRLGGPGNTIYFGEGSWLTVV.

V usage is TRBV25-1 and J usage is TRBJ2-2, with 7 bases identical to TRBD1. Losses at the gene ends were 5 bases for V and 1 base for J; bases not matched to a gene: 4. The CDR3 has 15 amino acids. Germline CDR1 and CDR2: MGHDK and SYGVNS. CDR3 amino acids: CASSTRQGNTGELFF. The CDR3 nucleotides read TGTGCCAGCAGTACTCGACAGGGGAACACCGGGGAGCTGTTTTTT.

A few counts support this clone. The CDR3 nucleotides read TGCGCCAGCAGCTTGGTGACAGGGGGGAACACTGAAGCTTTCTTT. Translating gives CASSLVTGGNTEAFF. The chain carries TRBV5-1 and TRBJ1-1, with 9 nucleotides matching TRBD1. This CDR3 has 15 residues. Germline V gene sequence: CDR1 SGHRS, CDR2 YFSETQ. J lost 1 base, V lost 0 bases, and 1 base had no gene match.

The chain joins TRBV14 to TRBJ1-1; no reliable D call. The CDR3 is made up of 14 amino acids. Looked up from germline, CDR1 is SGHDN and CDR2 is FVKESK. V was cut by 1 base and J by 1 base, with 7 bases left in between. The CDR3 is CASSQGHRNTEAFF. The CDR3 DNA sequence: TGTGCCAGCAGCCAAGGACACAGGAACACTGAAGCTTTCTTT. Based on the CDR3 plus reference TRBV14 and TRBJ1-1, the full variable domain is EAGVTQFPSHSVIEKGQTVTLRCDPISGHDNLYWYRRVMGKEIKFLLHFVKESKQDESGMPNNRFLAERTGGTYSTLKVQPAELEDSGVYFCASSQGHRNTEAFFGQGTRLTVV.

The rearrangement uses TRBV6-5 and TRBJ2-1; the match to TRBD1 covers 8 bases. Per germline, CDR1 MNHEY and CDR2 SVGAGI. This CDR3 comprises 15 residues. The J segment lost 4 bases and the V segment lost 0 bases, leaving 2 bases of the junction unmatched. The CDR3 sequence is CASSYSRTGYNEQFF. CDR3 sequence (DNA): TGTGCCAGCAGTTACTCTAGGACAGGGTACAATGAGCAGTTCTTC.

DNA for the CDR3: TGTGCCAGCAGCTTAAGAGGGCCTACTAGCGGCTACAATGAGCAGTTCTTC. This codes for CASSLRGPTSGYNEQFF. V usage is TRBV7-3 and J usage is TRBJ2-1; 8 nucleotides line up with TRBD2. CDR1 is SGHTA, CDR2 FQGTGA, per germline. The V segment lost 1 base and the J segment 3 bases; nucleotides outside the gene matches: 8. The CDR3 consists of 17 residues.

This clone was observed a few times. This chain joins TRBV30 and TRBJ2-2, with 10 bases that match TRBD2. Trimming at V came to 4 bases and at J to 4 bases, leaving 6 bases not matched to a gene. CDR3 length: 15 amino acids. Germline CDR1 reads GTSNPN; CDR2 reads SVGIG (reference sequence). In DNA, the CDR3 is TGTGCCTGGAATAGGCTAGCGGGAGCCACCGGGGAGCTGTTTTTT. It codes for CAWNRLAGATGELFF.

The chain has TRBV30 and TRBJ2-5, with 8 bases matching TRBD2. V shed 4 bases and J 1 base; nucleotides not matched to a gene: 5. The CDR3 runs 14 residues. Germline CDR1 is GTSNPN and CDR2 is SVGIG (reference sequence). The CDR3 DNA follows: TGTGCCTGGACACTAGCGGAGTCCCAAGAGACCCAGTACTTC. Its translation is CAWTLAESQETQYF. The full variable domain, its missing parts supplied by reference TRBV30 and TRBJ2-5, is SQTIHQWPATLVQPVGSPLSLECTVEGTSNPNLYWYRQAAGRGLQLLFYSVGIGQISSEVPQNLSASRPQDRQFILSSKKLLLSDSGFYLCAWTLAESQETQYFGPGTRLLVL.

This rearrangement joins TRBV5-1 to TRBJ2-3; 9 bases are shared with TRBD1. The CDR3 contains 15 residues. V lost 4 bases, J lost 3 bases, and 6 bases stayed unmatched. CDR1 is SGHRS, CDR2 YFSETQ, per germline. The CDR3 DNA is TGCGCCAGCAGCGTCGGACAGGGGTGGACAGATACGCAGTATTTT. It codes for CASSVGQGWTDTQYF.

This clone was seen a handful of times. This chain uses TRBV5-1 with TRBJ2-7, with TRBD2 matching over 8 bases. Germline V CDR1 and CDR2: SGHRS, YFSETQ. The CDR3 runs to 16 residues. V was pared by 1 base and J by 5 bases, with 11 bases of the junction left unmatched. The CDR3 spells CASSLPSGSTIHEQYF. CDR3 DNA: TGCGCCAGCAGCTTGCCAAGCGGGAGTACCATCCACGAGCAGTACTTC.

The genes are TRBV15 and TRBJ2-1; 9 nucleotides agree with TRBD2. The CDR3 loop spans 18 amino acids. Germline V gene data show CDR1 as LNHNV and CDR2 as YYDKDF (reference sequence). V lost 0 bases, J lost 8 bases, and 14 bases stayed unmatched. The CDR3 loop is CATSRDPMAGGSGDEQFF. The CDR3 coding sequence is TGTGCCACCAGCAGAGATCCCATGGCGGGAGGGTCTGGGGATGAGCAGTTCTTC.

This chain links TRBV5-1 with TRBJ1-5; 7 bases line up with TRBD1. Trimming took 4 bases from V and 2 from J; bases not matched to a gene: 3. CDR1 is SGHRS and CDR2 is YFSETQ in the germline V gene. The CDR3 is made up of 14 amino acids. CDR3 sequence reads: CASSPRGGNQPQHF. For the CDR3, the DNA is TGCGCCAGCAGCCCCAGGGGGGGCAATCAGCCCCAGCATTTT.

The V and J genes are TRBV4-2 and TRBJ1-5; TRBD1 aligns across 9 bases. The J segment lost 3 bases and the V segment lost 0 bases, leaving 12 bases of the junction unmatched. Germline CDR1 is LGHNA and CDR2 is YNFKEQ. The CDR3 runs 19 residues. The CDR3 is CASSQDAYRDRAINQPQHF. The CDR3 DNA reads TGTGCCAGCAGCCAAGACGCCTACCGGGACAGGGCGATCAATCAGCCCCAGCATTTT.

This clone was recorded a few times. The rearrangement joins TRBV13 to TRBJ2-1, with D maybe TRBD2 (6 bases). From germline, CDR1 is PRHDT and CDR2 FYEKMQ (reference sequence). The CDR3 contains 16 residues. Between the trimmed V and J ends, which lost 5 bases and 4 bases, there was a span of 18 bases. The DNA of the CDR3 is TGTGCCAGCAGCCAACGCGGGAAGACGCGATACAATGAGCAGTTCTTC. As protein: CASSQRGKTRYNEQFF. The full variable domain, completed using reference TRBV13 and TRBJ2-1, is AAGVIQSPRHLIKEKRETATLKCYPIPRHDTVYWYQQGPGQDPQFLISFYEKMQSDKGSIPDRFSAQQFSDYHSELNMSSLELGDSALYFCASSQRGKTRYNEQFFGPGTRLTVL.

About this clone itself: The junction departs from the called germline gene at one end, perhaps through a read error. The rearrangement links TRBV7-9 to TRBJ2-3; D is possibly TRBD2 (6 bases). The length of the CDR3 is 13 residues. Germline V gene lookup returns CDR1 SEHNR and CDR2 FQNEAQ (reference sequence). DNA for the CDR3: TGCGCCAGCAGCCAAGAGGAGGGGCATACGCAGTATTTT. Residues: CASSQEEGHTQYF.

This clone was detected once. This chain connects TRBV7-3 to TRBJ2-1; 8 positions agree with TRBD2. Germline loops: CDR1 SGHTA, CDR2 FQGTGA. The CDR3 covers 18 residues. The V and J ends lost 1 base and 0 bases, in that order; junction bases with no gene match: 8. The DNA for the CDR3 is TGTGCCAGCAGCTTAAACCGGGCGCGGGGGGCCTCCTACAATGAGCAGTTCTTC. Protein: CASSLNRARGASYNEQFF.

The gene calls are TRBV28 and TRBJ1-2; 7 nucleotides agree with TRBD1. The ends lost 6 bases at V and 4 bases at J; junction bases unmatched: 11. This CDR3 is built from 15 residues. CDR1 and CDR2 (germline): MDHEN, SYDVKM. The CDR3 reads CASSLLDRDSYGYTF. DNA for the CDR3: TGTGCCAGCAGCCTTCTCGATCGGGACAGCTATGGCTACACCTTC.

This clone was seen only a few times. The V and J genes are TRBV2 and TRBJ2-1; the match to TRBD1 covers 9 bases. This CDR3 is 14 amino acids long. Germline V gives CDR1 SNHLY, CDR2 FYNNEI. Losses at the gene ends were 6 bases for V and 15 bases for J; bases not matched to a gene: 15. The CDR3 reads CASSTGTGYPHPFF. The CDR3 nucleotides read TGTGCCAGCAGCACCGGGACAGGGTATCCTCATCCGTTCTTC.

The chain combines TRBV7-9 with TRBJ2-4, with 7 bases aligning to TRBD1. Germline assignment: CDR1 SEHNR and CDR2 FQNEAQ (reference sequence). This CDR3 contains 18 residues. With 4 bases clipped from V and 0 bases from J, the junction kept 12 bases outside the gene matches. CDR3 coding DNA: TGTGCCAGCAGCTATCCCCTACAGGGGACGAGAGCCAAAAACATTCAGTACTTC. It codes for CASSYPLQGTRAKNIQYF. Supplemented by reference TRBV7-9 and TRBJ2-4, the full variable domain reads DTGVSQNPRHKITKRGQNVTFRCDPISEHNRLYWYRQTLGQGPEFLTYFQNEAQLEKSRLLSDRFSAERPKGSFSTLEIQRTEQGDSAMYLCASSYPLQGTRAKNIQYFGAGTRLSVL.

The rearrangement uses TRBV7-2 and TRBJ2-3, with 10 bases aligning to TRBD2. The V segment lost 1 base and the J segment 4 bases; nucleotides outside the gene matches: 5. The CDR3 is made up of 16 amino acids. Germline-derived CDR1 and CDR2 are SGHTA and FQGNSA. CDR3 nucleotide sequence: TGTGCCAGCAGCTTAGACCTAGCGGGAGCAGCAGATACGCAGTATTTT. Translating it yields CASSLDLAGAADTQYF.

The chain joins TRBV28 to TRBJ1-2, with 8 bases fitting TRBD1. CDR3 length: 13 amino acids. After removal of 8 bases from V and 7 bases from J, the junction contained 9 bases not matched to a gene. Germline V gene data show CDR1 as MDHEN and CDR2 as SYDVKM. The CDR3 loop reads CASLLPGGSGYTF. The CDR3 region has the DNA TGTGCCAGCCTTCTCCCAGGGGGCAGTGGCTACACCTTC.

CDR3 nucleotides: TGTGCCAGCAGCCTAAGCGGGAACCCCTACAATGAGCAGTTCTTC. This translates into CASSLSGNPYNEQFF. The chain uses TRBV9 and TRBJ2-1; 7 nucleotides match TRBD2. CDR1 and CDR2 from the germline V gene are SGDLS and YYNGEE. The V gene end was trimmed by 4 bases and the J gene end by 2 bases; junction bases not matched to a gene: 6. The CDR3 is 15 residues long.

V is TRBV18 and J is TRBJ1-5, with 7 bases identical to TRBD1. The CDR3 loop spans 16 amino acids. V gave up 3 bases and J gave up 6 bases; unmatched junction bases: 11. Germline V gene data show CDR1 as KGHSH and CDR2 as LQKENI. In nucleotides, the CDR3 is TGTGCCAGCTCACCCTATGAGACAGGGAACTCTCAGCCCCAGCATTTT. Translating gives CASSPYETGNSQPQHF.

This sequence joins TRBV30 and TRBJ2-5, with 11 bases lining up with TRBD2. The CDR3 extends over 17 amino acids. Trimming took 1 base from V and 0 from J; bases not matched to a gene: 7. The germline V gene encodes CDR1 GTSNPN and CDR2 SVGIG (reference sequence). The DNA of the CDR3 is TGTGCCTGGAGTGACACGACTAGCGGGACAAACCAAGAGACCCAGTACTTC. It is translated as CAWSDTTSGTNQETQYF.

CDR3 nucleotides: TGTGCCAGCTCACCACCGGGACTAGCGGGAGGAGATACGCAGTATTTT. Translation gives CASSPPGLAGGDTQYF. The rearrangement links TRBV18 to TRBJ2-3; TRBD2 matches 15 bases. The germline V gene has CDR1 KGHSH and CDR2 LQKENI. V lost 0 bases to trimming and J lost 5 bases; unmatched junction nucleotides: 0. CDR3 length: 16 amino acids.

This clone was picked up a small number of times. V is TRBV27 and J is TRBJ2-3, with TRBD2 as a possible D gene (5 bases). V was cut by 5 bases and J by 1 base, with 22 bases left in between. This CDR3 is 18 amino acids long. CDR1 MNHEY and CDR2 SMNVEV come from the germline V gene (reference sequence). The CDR3 reads CASSDGIIRGPRTDTQYF. CDR3 bases: TGTGCCAGCAGTGACGGGATAATTAGAGGTCCCCGCACAGATACGCAGTATTTT.

The rearrangement uses TRBV6-6 and TRBJ2-4; maybe TRBD2 (5 bases). This CDR3 contains 12 residues. V was clipped by 6 bases and J by 11 bases, with 14 bases between them. Germline V CDR1 and CDR2: MNHNY, SVGAGI (reference sequence). CDR3 nucleotides: TGTGCCAGCAGCGATACTCAAGCGGTTCAGTACTTC. Encoded protein: CASSDTQAVQYF.